This TCR beta chain is drawn from a study of blood T cells in healthy people across ages. The study's findings and limits: Bulk PBMC profiling left naive and antigen-experienced comparisons inconclusive.

The CDR3 extends over 15 amino acids. Germline CDR1 ENHRY, CDR2 SYGVKD. V lost 6 bases and J 0 bases, leaving 9 bases between the germline ends. A second PCR of roughly 7 to 11 cycles used a sample-barcoded 5' primer and a J-beta primer mix. A 12-random-nucleotide template-switch adaptor tagged each cDNA molecule. One entry per CDR3 protein, called by TCRdb with MiXCR from the 5' RACE reads. The repertoire holds roughly 1.9 million distinct CDR3 sequences, with about two fifths as singletons. About this clonotype itself: The target antigen is unknown.

Sequencing was performed on blood. This rearrangement joins TRBV10-3 to TRBJ2-6; a weak D match, TRBD2 (5 bases). The receptor comes from a human donor in good health. In DNA form, the CDR3 reads TGTGCCATCAGCGGACGGGGCTCTGGGGCCAACGTCCTGACTTTC. Its translation is CAISGRGSGANVLTF.